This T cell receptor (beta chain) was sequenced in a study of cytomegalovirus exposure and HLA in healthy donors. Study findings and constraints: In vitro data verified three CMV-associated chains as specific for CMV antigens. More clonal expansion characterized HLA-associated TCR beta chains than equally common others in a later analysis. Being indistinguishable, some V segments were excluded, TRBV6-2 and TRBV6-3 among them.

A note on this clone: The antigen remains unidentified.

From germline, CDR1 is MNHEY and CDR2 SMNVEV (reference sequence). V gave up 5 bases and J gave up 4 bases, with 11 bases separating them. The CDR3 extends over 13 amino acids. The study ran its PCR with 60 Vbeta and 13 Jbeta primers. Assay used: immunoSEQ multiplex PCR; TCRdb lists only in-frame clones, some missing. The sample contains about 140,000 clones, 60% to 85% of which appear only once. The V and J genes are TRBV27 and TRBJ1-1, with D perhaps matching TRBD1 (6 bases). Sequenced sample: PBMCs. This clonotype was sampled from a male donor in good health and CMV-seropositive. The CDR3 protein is CASSVRGFTEAFF. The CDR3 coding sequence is TGTGCCAGCAGTGTCAGGGGTTTCACTGAAGCTTTCTTT.